The 24 T cell receptor beta chains below all came from one sample that was sequenced in a study of blood T cell repertoires in COVID-19. Clones were sequenced by immunoSEQ multiplex PCR, and TCRdb holds only the in-frame ones, with some missing. The sample lists more than 65,000 clones, roughly 80% seen once, with over 5.5% in the top ten. Material: peripheral blood. The receptors were gathered from a man aged 55-75 years with active or convalescent COVID-19.

The rearrangement uses TRBV18 and TRBJ2-1; D is ambiguous. With 4 bases removed from V and 7 bases from J, the gap between germline ends came to 23 bases. There are 17 residues in the CDR3. Germline CDR1 reads KGHSH; CDR2 reads LQKENI. This CDR3 is CASSLSSPIMGLNEQFF. The CDR3 DNA reads as TGTGCCAGCTCACTAAGTAGTCCTATAATGGGCTTAAATGAGCAGTTCTTC. Drawing the rest from reference TRBV18 and TRBJ2-1, the complete variable domain is NAGVMQNPRHLVRRRGQEARLRCSPMKGHSHVYWYRQLPEEGLKFMVYLQKENIIDESGMPKERFSAEFPKEGPSILRIQQVVRGDSAAYFCASSLSSPIMGLNEQFFGPGTRLTVL.

The genes are TRBV7-9 and TRBJ1-1, with D uncertain. The CDR3 sequence is 12 residues long. V was cut by 10 bases and J by 6 bases, with 15 bases left in between. CDR1 and CDR2 (germline): SEHNR, FQNEAQ (reference sequence). DNA of the CDR3: TGTGCCATCTCTACCCCAGAGGCTGAAGCTTTCTTT. Translated: CAISTPEAEAFF.

The rearrangement joins TRBV5-1 to TRBJ2-5, with D maybe TRBD2 (6 bases). The CDR3 is 13 residues long. With 4 bases removed from V and 2 bases from J, the gap between germline ends came to 9 bases. Germline V CDR1 and CDR2: SGHRS, YFSETQ. This chain's CDR3 is CASSRGLQETQYF. The CDR3 bases are TGCGCCAGCAGCCGGGGACTTCAAGAGACCCAGTACTTC.

The chain employs TRBV7-9 and TRBJ2-4, with 9 bases fitting TRBD1. Germline CDR1 reads SEHNR; CDR2 reads FQNEAQ (reference sequence). Losses at the gene ends were 4 bases for V and 6 bases for J; bases not matched to a gene: 13. This CDR3 comprises 17 residues. The CDR3 sequence: CASSSRLAGTGRNIQYF. The CDR3, as DNA: TGTGCCAGCAGCTCCCGGCTCGCCGGGACAGGGAGAAACATTCAGTACTTC.

The CDR3 spells CASSLPLLAEFQETQYF. The CDR3 DNA reads TGTGCCAGCAGCTTGCCTTTACTAGCGGAATTCCAAGAGACCCAGTACTTC. This chain connects TRBV5-8 to TRBJ2-5, with TRBD2 identical over 8 bases. The J segment lost 1 base and the V segment lost 1 base, leaving 9 bases of the junction unmatched. The germline CDR1 and CDR2 sequences are SGHTS and YDEGEE. The CDR3 has 17 amino acids.

V gene TRBV12-3 or TRBV12-4 combines with J gene TRBJ1-1; the D is unclear. The CDR3 sequence is 12 residues long. V dropped 7 bases and J dropped 5 bases, with 11 bases sitting between them. The CDR3 nucleotides are TGTGCCAGCACTTGGGGAGAGACTGAAGCTTTCTTT. It specifies CASTWGETEAFF.

The chain combines TRBV7-2 with TRBJ2-4; 9 bases map to TRBD1. The V and J ends lost 0 bases and 2 bases, in that order; junction bases with no gene match: 8. Germline V gene sequence: CDR1 SGHTA, CDR2 FQGNSA. This CDR3 comprises 18 residues. Written as DNA, the CDR3 is TGTGCCAGCAGCTTAGCCCCCGGGACAGGGAAGACCAAAAACATTCAGTACTTC. Amino acid sequence: CASSLAPGTGKTKNIQYF.

This chain connects TRBV7-8 to TRBJ2-1; 14 nucleotides align to TRBD2. The V and J ends lost 5 bases and 8 bases, in that order; junction bases with no gene match: 17. Germline V gives CDR1 SGHVS, CDR2 FQNEAQ. The length of the CDR3 is 19 residues. CDR3 residues: CASSPRLAGGPVRFDEQFF. For the CDR3, the DNA is TGTGCCAGCAGCCCGAGACTAGCGGGGGGGCCGGTCCGGTTCGATGAGCAGTTCTTC.

V usage is TRBV6-2 or TRBV6-3 and J usage is TRBJ2-1, with D perhaps TRBD1 (6 bases). Germline-derived CDR1 and CDR2 are MNHEY and SVGEGT. V gave up 5 bases and J gave up 4 bases, with 9 bases separating them. The CDR3 has 13 amino acids. This CDR3 is CASSPQGYNEQFF. CDR3 sequence (DNA): TGTGCCAGCAGTCCGCAGGGGTACAATGAGCAGTTCTTC.

This sequence joins TRBV6-5 and TRBJ1-1; 9 nucleotides align to TRBD1. There are 13 residues in the CDR3. Germline V lookup: CDR1 MNHEY, CDR2 SVGAGI. V shed 6 bases and J 6 bases; nucleotides not matched to a gene: 5. The CDR3 DNA follows: TGTGCCAGCAGGGGGACAGGGAGCTCTGAAGCTTTCTTT. This translates into CASRGTGSSEAFF.

V usage is TRBV5-1 and J usage is TRBJ1-3, with a tentative D call TRBD1 (5 bases). Germline assignment: CDR1 SGHRS and CDR2 YFSETQ. The V end lost 0 bases, the J end lost 2 bases, and 9 bases lay between the germline ends. This CDR3 contains 15 residues. CDR3 sequence: CASSLGQGTGNTIYF. CDR3 DNA: TGCGCCAGCAGCTTGGGGCAGGGCACTGGAAACACCATATATTTT.

The chain has TRBV6-1 and TRBJ1-2; D is possibly TRBD1 (5 bases). The CDR3 runs 15 residues. With 3 bases removed from V and 5 bases from J, the gap between germline ends came to 16 bases. Germline values: CDR1 MNHNS, CDR2 SASEGT. The CDR3 coding sequence is TGTGCCAGCAGTGAGTGGGGCGAAGGCCCTTATGGCTACACCTTC. This codes for CASSEWGEGPYGYTF.

This CDR3 is CASIRGTGHDYGYTF. For the CDR3, the DNA is TGTGCCAGTATAAGAGGGACAGGGCATGACTATGGCTACACCTTC. The chain combines TRBV19 with TRBJ1-2; the match to TRBD1 covers 9 bases. The CDR3 extends over 15 amino acids. The germline V gene encodes CDR1 LNHDA and CDR2 SQIVND (reference sequence). V lost 7 bases, J lost 3 bases, and 9 bases stayed unmatched.

CDR3 sequence: CATSRDGVSGYTF. Here the CDR3 DNA reads TGTGCCACCAGCAGAGACGGGGTGAGCGGCTACACCTTC. The rearrangement uses TRBV15 and TRBJ1-2; D ambiguous. V was trimmed by 0 bases and J by 8 bases, leaving 10 bases between them. Per germline, CDR1 LNHNV and CDR2 YYDKDF (reference sequence). There are 13 residues in the CDR3. The variable domain in full, with the rest retrieved from reference TRBV15 and TRBJ1-2, is DAMVIQNPRYQVTQFGKPVTLSCSQTLNHNVMYWYQQKSSQAPKLLFHYYDKDFNNEADTPDNFQSRRPNTSFCFLDIRSPGLGDTAMYLCATSRDGVSGYTFGSGTRLTVV.

The rearrangement links TRBV30 to TRBJ2-7, with 11 bases identical to TRBD2. The junction had 2 bases not matched to a gene; V was cut back by 1 base and J by 0 bases. Germline assignment: CDR1 GTSNPN and CDR2 SVGIG (reference sequence). CDR3 size: 15 residues. As DNA, the CDR3 is TGTGCCTGGAGTGGACTAGCGGGGAGCTCCTACGAGCAGTACTTC. It translates to CAWSGLAGSSYEQYF.

V usage is TRBV5-4 and J usage is TRBJ2-5, with a weak D call TRBD2 (6 bases). With 2 bases removed from V and 1 base from J, the gap between germline ends came to 15 bases. The CDR3 loop spans 16 amino acids. Germline V gene data show CDR1 as SGHNT and CDR2 as YYREEE (reference sequence). Written as DNA, the CDR3 is TGTGCCAGCAGCTTCTCTGCCGGGGGTCGCCAAGAGACCCAGTACTTC. It yields the protein CASSFSAGGRQETQYF.

This clone was seen a handful of times. The rearrangement joins TRBV5-1 to TRBJ1-3; 7 bases are a match to TRBD1. This CDR3 has 14 residues. Germline CDR1 reads SGHRS; CDR2 reads YFSETQ. Trimming removed 3 bases from V and 4 bases from J; junction bases left unmatched: 4. The CDR3 DNA reads as TGCGCCAGCAGCTCCGGGACAGACGGAAACACCATATATTTT. It specifies CASSSGTDGNTIYF.

The J gene is TRBJ1-2, the V gene TRBV30; 8 nucleotides line up with TRBD1. CDR1 is GTSNPN and CDR2 is SVGIG in the germline V gene (reference sequence). The CDR3 totals 14 residues. J was trimmed by 6 bases and V by 2 bases; bases with no gene match: 8. CDR3 amino acids: CAWSRGQGANGYTF. The CDR3 DNA reads as TGTGCCTGGAGTAGGGGCCAGGGGGCAAATGGCTACACCTTC.

This rearrangement joins TRBV6-5 to TRBJ1-5; D is unresolved. Trimming pared 8 bases from V and 3 bases from J, leaving 11 bases between. Germline-derived CDR1 and CDR2 are MNHEY and SVGAGI. This CDR3 comprises 13 residues. Written as DNA, the CDR3 is TGTGCCAGCGGGCCGCCGTTCAATCAGCCCCAGCATTTT. As protein: CASGPPFNQPQHF.

V and J are TRBV24-1 and TRBJ2-5, with 14 bases matching TRBD2. Germline lookup yields CDR1 KGHDR and CDR2 SFDVKD. The V gene end was trimmed by 2 bases and the J gene end by 0 bases; junction bases not matched to a gene: 1. This CDR3 spans 17 amino acids. The chain's CDR3 is CATSDSGLAGDQETQYF. CDR3 DNA sequence: TGTGCCACCAGTGATTCGGGACTAGCGGGGGACCAAGAGACCCAGTACTTC.

V and J are TRBV11-3 and TRBJ2-7; D call uncertain. The CDR3 totals 16 residues. V gave up 5 bases and J gave up 3 bases, with 20 bases separating them. Germline V gives CDR1 SGHNT, CDR2 YENEEA. The CDR3 region has the DNA TGTGCCAGCAGCCCCCCCCTAAGGTCATGGAGCTACGAGCAGTACTTC. The encoded protein is CASSPPLRSWSYEQYF.

The chain has TRBV6-2 or TRBV6-3 and TRBJ1-5; TRBD1 agrees at 8 bases. Germline CDR1 reads MNHEY; CDR2 reads SVGEGT. This CDR3 is built from 20 residues. Trimming cost V 2 bases and J 0 bases; bases outside gene matches: 15. The CDR3 DNA reads TGTGCCAGCAGTTACGGGGCAGGGGGCCTGGTCCTCTCTAGCAATCAGCCCCAGCATTTT. It is translated as CASSYGAGGLVLSSNQPQHF.

The rearrangement joins TRBV4-3 to TRBJ2-6; D is undetermined. Trimming shortened V by 0 bases and J by 2 bases, and 14 bases separated the two germline ends. This CDR3 is built from 18 residues. Germline V CDR1 and CDR2: LGHNA, YSLEER. The DNA of the CDR3 is TGCGCCAGCAGCCAAGATTGGTCCAGAATAACTGGGGCCAACGTCCTGACTTTC. This gives the protein CASSQDWSRITGANVLTF.

The chain has TRBV7-9 and TRBJ1-3, with no clear D. This CDR3 has 13 residues. Germline assignment: CDR1 SEHNR and CDR2 FQNEAQ (reference sequence). The V end lost 8 bases, the J end lost 3 bases, and 11 bases lay between the germline ends. The CDR3 DNA reads as TGTGCCAGCCCCGGCGGGGTTGGAAACACCATATATTTT. It specifies CASPGGVGNTIYF.